What follows is one T cell receptor (beta chain) and its context. Its antigen is not identified. These data originate in a study of cytomegalovirus exposure and HLA in healthy donors. Trimming shortened V by 5 bases and J by 3 bases, and 15 bases separated the two germline ends. CDR1 is SGHAT and CDR2 is FQNNGV in the germline V gene. The CDR3 has 15 residues. Healthy individuals who donated bone marrow served as the donors. Whole-study findings and limits: HLA allele associations emerged for around 15,000 TCR beta sequences in a later analysis, at 0.05 false discovery rate. Reported findings show TCR beta sequences accurately forecast HLA-A and HLA-B alleles in most subjects. CMV serostatus was the sole immune exposure information available.

Primers for the PCR totalled 60 Vbeta and 13 Jbeta. Method: immunoSEQ multiplex PCR; TCRdb's copy keeps in-frame clones and lacks some. This sample has 100,000 to 150,000 clones, with around 77% found just once. The sample taken for sequencing was PBMCs. The sequence derives from a man aged 18 to 29 in good health and CMV-seropositive. The chain joins TRBV11-2 to TRBJ2-3, with D tentatively TRBD2 (7 bases). CDR3 residues: CASSPLEGGTDTQYF. The CDR3 DNA follows: TGTGCCAGCAGCCCACTTGAGGGGGGGACAGATACGCAGTATTTT.